This T cell receptor beta chain was captured in a study of cytomegalovirus exposure and HLA in healthy donors. Germline CDR1 reads MDHEN; CDR2 reads SYDVKM. Losses at the gene ends were 6 bases for V and 10 bases for J; bases not matched to a gene: 9. The length of the CDR3 is 15 residues. Amplification used 60 Vbeta primers and 13 Jbeta primers. Measured with immunoSEQ multiplex PCR; TCRdb has only the in-frame clones, and not every one. The sample lists more than 100,000 clones, more than 70% occurring once. The TCR was taken from a woman aged 55-75 years in good health and CMV-seronegative. The sample consisted of PBMCs. The V and J genes are TRBV28 and TRBJ2-1; 13 bases line up with TRBD2. The CDR3 protein is CASRPRTSGGAEQFF. The CDR3 bases are TGTGCCAGCAGACCACGTACTAGCGGGGGGGCGGAGCAGTTCTTC. Full variable domain (missing parts from reference TRBV28 and TRBJ2-1): DVKVTQSSRYLVKRTGEKVFLECVQDMDHENMFWYRQDPGLGLRLIYFSYDVKMKEKGDIPEGYSVSREKKERFSLILESASTNQTSMYLCASRPRTSGGAEQFFGPGTRLTVL.